This is a list of T cell receptor beta chains from one sample in a study of blood T cell repertoires in COVID-19. Measured with immunoSEQ multiplex PCR; TCRdb has only the in-frame clones, and not every one. Here the sample spans around 130,000 clones, about 76% being singletons. Sequencing was done on a sample of peripheral blood. The receptors here all came from a man older than 75 with acute or convalescent COVID-19. CDR3s include the opening cysteine and the closing phenylalanine or tryptophan. The order of the fields is J gene, V gene, CDR3 protein.

TRBJ1-2 | TRBV18 | CASSPPSGSQGIYGYTF
TRBJ2-3 | TRBV6-6 | CASDGTRTDTQYF
TRBJ2-1 | TRBV3-1/TRBV3-2 | CASSQDGGAYNEQFF
TRBJ1-5 | TRBV5-8 | CASSKYRVSNQPQHF
TRBJ2-7 | TRBV28 | CASSQLAGAYEQYF
TRBJ2-3 | TRBV4-1 | CASSQGLALTDTQYF
TRBJ1-1 | TRBV4-1 | CASSQVRGAHTEAFF
TRBJ1-1 | TRBV5-4 | CASSFGQGTNTEAFF
TRBJ1-3 | TRBV4-3 | CASSQDIGRGNTIYF
TRBJ2-7 | TRBV7-9 | CASSLARTGGAYEQYF
TRBJ2-3 | TRBV24-1 | CATGGTSTDTQYF
TRBJ1-1 | TRBV6-5 | CASSPQMNTEAFF
TRBJ2-7 | TRBV7-2 | CASSLGQDNEQYF
TRBJ2-7 | TRBV11-2 | CASSPMTGTYEQYF
TRBJ2-2 | TRBV11-2 | CASSLERNRRTGELFF
TRBJ2-1 | TRBV6-1 | CASSVEGSSSYNEQFF
TRBJ2-7 | TRBV5-4 | CASSSVAGTGPSYEQYF
TRBJ1-4 | TRBV30 | CAWSVLGLRYEKLFF
TRBJ1-6 | TRBV11-2 | CASSLAGLKNSPLHF
TRBJ2-3 | TRBV12-5 | CVRGGGGHRHTQYF
TRBJ2-7 | TRBV7-8 | CASSWDADRFSYEQYF
TRBJ1-2 | TRBV6-1 | CASSSRQGANYGYTF